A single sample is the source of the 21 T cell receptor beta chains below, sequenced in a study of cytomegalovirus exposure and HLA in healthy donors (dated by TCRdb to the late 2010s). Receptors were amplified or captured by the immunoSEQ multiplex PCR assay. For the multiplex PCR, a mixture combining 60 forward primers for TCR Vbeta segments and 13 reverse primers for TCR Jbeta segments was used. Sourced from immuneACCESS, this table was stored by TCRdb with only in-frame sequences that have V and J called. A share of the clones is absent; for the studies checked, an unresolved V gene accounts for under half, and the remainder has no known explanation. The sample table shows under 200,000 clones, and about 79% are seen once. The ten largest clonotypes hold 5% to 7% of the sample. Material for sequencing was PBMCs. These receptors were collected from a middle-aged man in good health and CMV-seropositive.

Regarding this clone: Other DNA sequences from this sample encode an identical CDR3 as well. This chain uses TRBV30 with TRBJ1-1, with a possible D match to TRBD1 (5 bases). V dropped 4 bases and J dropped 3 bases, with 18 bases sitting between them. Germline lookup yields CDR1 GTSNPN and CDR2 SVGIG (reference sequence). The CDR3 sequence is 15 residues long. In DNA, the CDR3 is TGTGCCTGGACCCACCTGGACACTACCTACACTGAAGCTTTCTTT. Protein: CAWTHLDTTYTEAFF.

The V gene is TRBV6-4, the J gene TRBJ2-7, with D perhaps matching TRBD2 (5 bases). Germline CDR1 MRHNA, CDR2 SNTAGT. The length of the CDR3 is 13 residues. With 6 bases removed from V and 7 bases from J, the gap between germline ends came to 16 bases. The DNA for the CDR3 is TGTGCCAGCAGGAACCACTGGGAGTTGGAGCAGTACGTC. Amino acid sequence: CASRNHWELEQYV.

CDR3 DNA sequence: TGTGTTCAGACTAGTTCGAAGGAGCAGTACGTC. Translating it yields CVQTSSKEQYV. The genes are TRBV11-3 and TRBJ2-7; possibly TRBD2 for D (6 bases). There are 11 residues in the CDR3. From germline, CDR1 is SGHNT and CDR2 YENEEA.

The CDR3 region is CASSSGQRSYEQYV. The CDR3 DNA follows: TGTGCCAGCAGCTCCGGACAGCGCTCCTACGAGCAGTACGTC. The chain has TRBV5-6 and TRBJ2-7; D may be TRBD1 (6 bases). Germline CDR1 SGHDT, CDR2 YYEEEE. The CDR3 is 14 residues long. V was trimmed by 3 bases and J by 0 bases, leaving 10 bases between them.

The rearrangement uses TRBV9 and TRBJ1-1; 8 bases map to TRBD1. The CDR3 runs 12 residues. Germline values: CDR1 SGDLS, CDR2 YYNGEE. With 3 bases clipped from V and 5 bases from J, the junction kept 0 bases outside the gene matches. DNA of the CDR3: TGTGCCAGCAGCGGACAGGGGACTGAAGCTTTCTTT. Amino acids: CASSGQGTEAFF.

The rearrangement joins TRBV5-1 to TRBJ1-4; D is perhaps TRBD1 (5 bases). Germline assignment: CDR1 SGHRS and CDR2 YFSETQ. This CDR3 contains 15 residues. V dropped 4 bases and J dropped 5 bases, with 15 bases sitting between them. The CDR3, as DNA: TGCGCCAGCAGCCTTCAAGGGGTACAGAATGAAAAACTGTTTTTT. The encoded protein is CASSLQGVQNEKLFF.

CDR3 DNA sequence: TGTGCCAGCTCCCGCGACAGCTACGAGCAGTACGTC. It translates to CASSRDSYEQYV. The chain joins TRBV18 to TRBJ2-7; a possible D gene is TRBD1 (5 bases). Germline lookup yields CDR1 KGHSH and CDR2 LQKENI. V was shortened by 6 bases and J by 3 bases, with 9 bases between the two germline ends. The CDR3 is 12 amino acids.

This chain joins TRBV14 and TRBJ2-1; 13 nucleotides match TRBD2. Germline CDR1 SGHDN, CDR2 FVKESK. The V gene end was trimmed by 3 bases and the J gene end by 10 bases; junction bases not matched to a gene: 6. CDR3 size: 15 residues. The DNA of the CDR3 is TGTGCCAGCAGCCACTGGACTAGCGGGGGTCTGGAGCAGTTCTTC. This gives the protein CASSHWTSGGLEQFF.

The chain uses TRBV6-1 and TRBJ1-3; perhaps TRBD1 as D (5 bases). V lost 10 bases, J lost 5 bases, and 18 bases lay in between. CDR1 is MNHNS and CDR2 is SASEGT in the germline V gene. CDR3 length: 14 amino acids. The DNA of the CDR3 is TGTGCCACCGGGTCGACAGCGAGGAGAAACACCATATATTTT. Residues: CATGSTARRNTIYF.

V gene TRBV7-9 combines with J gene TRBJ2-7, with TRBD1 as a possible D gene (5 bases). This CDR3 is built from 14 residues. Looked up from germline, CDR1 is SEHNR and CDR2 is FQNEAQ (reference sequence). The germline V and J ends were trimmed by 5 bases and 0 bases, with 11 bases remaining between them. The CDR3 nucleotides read TGTGCCAGCAGCCCCGACAGTGGCTCCTACGAGCAGTACTTC. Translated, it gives CASSPDSGSYEQYF.

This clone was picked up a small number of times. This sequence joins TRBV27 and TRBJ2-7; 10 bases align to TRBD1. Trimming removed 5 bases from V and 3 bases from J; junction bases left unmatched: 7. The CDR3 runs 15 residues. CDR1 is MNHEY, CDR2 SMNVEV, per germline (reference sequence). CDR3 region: CASSSLGTGVYEQYF. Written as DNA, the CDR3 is TGTGCCAGCAGTAGCCTCGGGACAGGGGTCTACGAGCAGTACTTC.

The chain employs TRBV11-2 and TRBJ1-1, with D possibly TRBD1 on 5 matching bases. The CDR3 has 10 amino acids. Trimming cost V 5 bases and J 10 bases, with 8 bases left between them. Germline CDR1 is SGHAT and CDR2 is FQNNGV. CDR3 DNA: TGTGCCAGCAGCAGGGGTGTAGCTTTCTTT. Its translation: CASSRGVAFF.

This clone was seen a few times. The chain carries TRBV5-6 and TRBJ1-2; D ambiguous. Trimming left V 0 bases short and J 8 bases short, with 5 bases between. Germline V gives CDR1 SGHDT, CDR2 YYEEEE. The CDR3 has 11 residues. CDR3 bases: TGTGCCAGCAGCTTGGGCGGGGGCTACACCTTC. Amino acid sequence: CASSLGGGYTF. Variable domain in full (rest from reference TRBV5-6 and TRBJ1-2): DAGVTQSPTHLIKTRGQQVTLRCSPKSGHDTVSWYQQALGQGPQFIFQYYEEEERQRGNFPDRFSGHQFPNYSSELNVNALLLGDSALYLCASSLGGGYTFGSGTRLTVV.

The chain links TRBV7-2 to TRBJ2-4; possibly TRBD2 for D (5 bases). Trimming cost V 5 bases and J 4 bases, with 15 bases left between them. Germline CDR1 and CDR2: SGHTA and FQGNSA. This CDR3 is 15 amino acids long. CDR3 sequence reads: CASSLGGGRKNIQYF. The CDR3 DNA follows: TGTGCCAGCAGCCTAGGAGGAGGACGTAAAAACATTCAGTACTTC.

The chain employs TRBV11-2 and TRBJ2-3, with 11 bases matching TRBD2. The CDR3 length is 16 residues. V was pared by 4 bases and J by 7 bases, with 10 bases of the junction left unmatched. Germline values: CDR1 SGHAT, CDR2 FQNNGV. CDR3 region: CASSSRLSGRVNTQYF. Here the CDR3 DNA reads TGTGCCAGCAGCTCCCGACTTAGCGGGAGGGTGAATACGCAGTATTTT.

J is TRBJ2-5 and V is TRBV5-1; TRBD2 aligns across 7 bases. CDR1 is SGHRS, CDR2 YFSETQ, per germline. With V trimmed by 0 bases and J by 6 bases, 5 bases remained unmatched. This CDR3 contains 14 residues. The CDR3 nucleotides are TGCGCCAGCAGCTTGGTCGGGGGGATGAAGACCCAGTACTTC. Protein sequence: CASSLVGGMKTQYF.

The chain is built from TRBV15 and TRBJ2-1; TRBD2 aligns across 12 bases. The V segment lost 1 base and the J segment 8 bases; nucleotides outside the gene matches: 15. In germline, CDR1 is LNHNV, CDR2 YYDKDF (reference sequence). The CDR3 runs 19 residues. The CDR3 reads CATSRAVWTSGVDGDEQFF. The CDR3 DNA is TGTGCCACCAGCAGAGCGGTATGGACTAGCGGGGTGGATGGTGATGAGCAGTTCTTC.

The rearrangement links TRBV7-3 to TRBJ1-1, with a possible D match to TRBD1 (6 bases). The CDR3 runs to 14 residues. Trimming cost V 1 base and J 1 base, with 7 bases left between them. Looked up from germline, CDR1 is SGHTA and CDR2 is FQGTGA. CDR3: CASSLIGGNTEAFF. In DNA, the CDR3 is TGTGCCAGCAGCTTAATAGGGGGGAACACTGAAGCTTTCTTT.

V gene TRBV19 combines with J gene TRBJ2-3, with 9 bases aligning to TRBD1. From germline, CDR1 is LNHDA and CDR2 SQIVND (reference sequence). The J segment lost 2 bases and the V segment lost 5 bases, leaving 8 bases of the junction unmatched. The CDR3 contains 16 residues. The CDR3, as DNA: TGTGCCAGTAGTTCAACAGGGGGCCATTCCACAGATACGCAGTATTTT. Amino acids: CASSSTGGHSTDTQYF.

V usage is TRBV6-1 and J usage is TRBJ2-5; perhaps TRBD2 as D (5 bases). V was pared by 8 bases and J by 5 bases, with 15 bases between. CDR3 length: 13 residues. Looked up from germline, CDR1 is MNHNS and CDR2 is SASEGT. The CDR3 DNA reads TGTGCCAGCGAGGGAAACTTAGGGGAGACCCAGTACTTC. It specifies CASEGNLGETQYF.

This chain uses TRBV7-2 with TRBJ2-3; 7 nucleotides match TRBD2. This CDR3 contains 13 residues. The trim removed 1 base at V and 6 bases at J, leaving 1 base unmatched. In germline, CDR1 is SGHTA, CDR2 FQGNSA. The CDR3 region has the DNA TGTGCCAGCAGCTTAGATAGCGGGGATACGCAGTATTTT. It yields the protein CASSLDSGDTQYF. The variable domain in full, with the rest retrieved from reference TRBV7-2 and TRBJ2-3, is GAGVSQSPSNKVTEKGKDVELRCDPISGHTALYWYRQSLGQGLEFLIYFQGNSAPDKSGLPSDRFSAERTGGSVSTLTIQRTQQEDSAVYLCASSLDSGDTQYFGPGTRLTVL.